The clone carrying this TCR beta chain was seen more than once but under ten times. Its cognate antigen is unknown. This sample stems from a study of shared clonotypes between healthy human individuals. Regarding the study as a whole: Apart from blood, nothing was sampled; tissue repertoires likely differ.

Genomic DNA per cell subset filled all wells of several immunoSEQ plates. Method: immunoSEQ multiplex PCR; TCRdb's copy keeps in-frame clones and lacks some. The table has 450,000 to 600,000 clones, around 79% seen once. The CDR3 has 14 residues. The germline V and J ends were trimmed by 0 bases and 8 bases, with 10 bases remaining between them. Per germline, CDR1 LGHNA and CDR2 YSLEER. Healthy and HIV-negative, the adult donors had no recent acute infections or vaccinations. The sequencing sample was made of PBMCs. This TCR was sampled from a woman between 40 and 50 years old in good health. Some clones in this sample may be carry-over from other donors' samples. The chain uses TRBV4-3 and TRBJ1-4; the D is unclear. CDR3 in DNA: TGCGCCAGCAGCCAAGAAATCCCCGGCGAAAAACTGTTTTTT. As protein: CASSQEIPGEKLFF.